The 29 T cell receptor beta chains presented below share a single source sample, sequenced in a study of T-cell memory formation after mild COVID-19. TCRdb re-analysed the 5' RACE reads in MiXCR, keeping a single row per CDR3 protein. The table shows 90,000 to 130,000 distinct CDR3 sequences, with around 17% occurring only once. Sequenced: PBMCs or a T cell subset sorted from them (not recorded which). The receptors stem from a man aged 18 to 35 who had mild COVID-19 (a few samples of this study predate the infection). Cell type and time point are not known.

This clonotype was counted only a few times. This chain links TRBV18 with TRBJ2-5; possibly TRBD1 for D (5 bases). Per germline, CDR1 KGHSH and CDR2 LQKENI. The V end was cut by 3 bases, the J end by 4 bases, with 9 bases between. The CDR3 sequence is 13 residues long. In nucleotides, the CDR3 is TGTGCCAGCTCACCGGGGCCCGGAGAGACCCAGTACTTC. This encodes CASSPGPGETQYF.

This chain links TRBV6-1 with TRBJ2-1, with D perhaps matching TRBD1 (6 bases). In germline, CDR1 is MNHNS, CDR2 SASEGT. The CDR3 contains 13 residues. The V end was cut by 6 bases, the J end by 6 bases, with 12 bases between. The CDR3 sequence is CASRTTGANEQFF. CDR3 DNA: TGTGCCAGCAGGACGACAGGAGCCAATGAGCAGTTCTTC.

This clonotype has only a few counts. At one end, the junction sequence differs from germline, possibly due to a read error. The chain is built from TRBV7-7 and TRBJ2-1; 10 nucleotides agree with TRBD2. The CDR3 contains 17 residues. CDR1 and CDR2 from the germline V gene are SSHAT and FNYEAQ (reference sequence). As DNA, the CDR3 is TGTGCTAGCAGCTTGGGCGGCTTAGCGGGGGGTTACAATGAGCAGTTCTTC. It translates to CASSLGGLAGGYNEQFF.

This rearrangement joins TRBV29-1 to TRBJ2-1, with 8 nucleotides matching TRBD1. V trimming: 7 bases; J trimming: 4 bases; junction bases outside the gene matches: 3. Germline V gives CDR1 SQVTM, CDR2 ANQGSEA. The CDR3 sequence is 12 residues long. The chain's CDR3 is CSDYRGYNEQFF. The CDR3, as DNA: TGCAGCGACTACAGGGGGTACAATGAGCAGTTCTTC.

This clonotype has more than one count but fewer than ten. The V call is TRBV11-2, the J call TRBJ1-2, with unresolved D. Germline loops: CDR1 SGHAT, CDR2 FQNNGV. This CDR3 contains 17 residues. V was pared by 4 bases and J by 2 bases, with 20 bases between. Written as DNA, the CDR3 is TGTGCCAGCAGCTCCTCGGCACGGGGTTTTGTGAACTATGGCTACACCTTC. It codes for CASSSSARGFVNYGYTF.

The chain carries TRBV20-1 and TRBJ2-3; D assignment may be TRBD1 or TRBD2 (5 bases each). V was clipped by 4 bases and J by 3 bases, with 14 bases between them. Germline V lookup: CDR1 DFQATT, CDR2 SNEGSKA (reference sequence). The CDR3 totals 14 residues. The CDR3 nucleotides read TGCAGTGCTACGGGACCCACCCGTACAGATACGCAGTATTTT. Its translation: CSATGPTRTDTQYF.

CDR3 in DNA: TGTGCCAGCAGCGACCCCAAGGGTCCAGCTAACTATGGCTACACCTTC. This codes for CASSDPKGPANYGYTF. The chain links TRBV5-4 to TRBJ1-2; D is unclear. Per germline, CDR1 SGHNT and CDR2 YYREEE (reference sequence). The CDR3 has 16 residues. Between the trimmed V and J ends, which lost 4 bases and 0 bases, there was a span of 16 bases.

A few counts support this clonotype. This chain joins TRBV14 and TRBJ2-7; D is perhaps TRBD2 (6 bases). Germline CDR1 is SGHDN and CDR2 is FVKESK. Trimming stripped 4 bases from V and 0 bases from J, with 16 bases between. The CDR3 has 16 amino acids. The CDR3 is CASSPLGGSNSYEQYV. The CDR3 DNA follows: TGTGCCAGCAGCCCCCTGGGGGGATCCAACTCCTACGAGCAGTACGTC.

The chain combines TRBV6-2 or TRBV6-3 with TRBJ2-5; the match to TRBD1 covers 8 bases. The CDR3 is made up of 16 amino acids. Germline lookup yields CDR1 MNHEY and CDR2 SVGEGT. Germline trimming cut 6 bases from V and 2 bases from J; bases unmatched to any gene: 11. The CDR3 DNA follows: TGTGCCAGCAGGCCCAGGAACAGGGGGAAACAAGAGACCCAGTACTTC. This codes for CASRPRNRGKQETQYF.

This clonotype was counted only a few times. The J gene is TRBJ2-5, the V gene TRBV4-1; TRBD2 matches at 9 bases. V dropped 4 bases and J dropped 5; count of bases not matched to a gene: 2. CDR1 and CDR2 (germline): MGHRA, YSYEKL. The CDR3 is 13 amino acids. CDR3 sequence: CASSRGGAETQYF. Written as DNA, the CDR3 is TGCGCCAGCAGCCGCGGGGGGGCCGAGACCCAGTACTTC.

The chain combines TRBV11-2 with TRBJ2-6; maybe TRBD2 (7 bases). The V end lost 5 bases, the J end lost 4 bases, and 30 bases lay between the germline ends. The CDR3 is made up of 21 amino acids. Per the germline V gene, CDR1 is SGHAT and CDR2 is FQNNGV. The CDR3 is CASSNSAGRGHVREGANVLTF. The CDR3 DNA is TGTGCCAGCAGCAACTCGGCGGGGAGGGGACACGTGAGGGAGGGGGCCAACGTCCTGACTTTC.

The chain joins TRBV5-7 to TRBJ2-7, with D maybe TRBD1 (5 bases). TRBV5-7 counts as an open reading frame of uncertain function. This CDR3 comprises 14 residues. V was shortened by 3 bases and J by 2 bases, with 12 bases between the two germline ends. DNA for the CDR3: TGTGCCAGCAGCTCAGGGCCCAGCACCTACGAGCAGTACTTC. It codes for CASSSGPSTYEQYF.

The gene calls are TRBV24-1 and TRBJ1-5, with 7 bases aligning to TRBD1. Germline-derived CDR1 and CDR2 are KGHDR and SFDVKD. The CDR3 is 16 residues long. V dropped 4 bases and J dropped 7; count of bases not matched to a gene: 12. CDR3 protein: CATSDTRGPWGQPQHF. The CDR3 nucleotides read TGTGCCACCAGTGACACGAGGGGGCCATGGGGCCAGCCCCAGCATTTT.

V is TRBV14 and J is TRBJ1-1; D gene uncertain. The CDR3 sequence is 13 residues long. Germline V gene lookup returns CDR1 SGHDN and CDR2 FVKESK. V lost 4 bases, J lost 6 bases, and 12 bases lay in between. CDR3 sequence reads: CASSPWGYSEAFF. The CDR3 coding sequence is TGTGCCAGCAGCCCCTGGGGTTACTCTGAAGCTTTCTTT. Full variable domain (rest looked up from reference TRBV14 and TRBJ1-1): EAGVTQFPSHSVIEKGQTVTLRCDPISGHDNLYWYRRVMGKEIKFLLHFVKESKQDESGMPNNRFLAERTGGTYSTLKVQPAELEDSGVYFCASSPWGYSEAFFGQGTRLTVV.

The chain employs TRBV6-6 and TRBJ2-7; 15 nucleotides agree with TRBD2. The germline CDR1 and CDR2 sequences are MNHNY and SVGAGI (reference sequence). This CDR3 contains 19 residues. V shed 5 bases, J shed 1 base, and the junction held 12 bases outside the gene matches. CDR3: CASSRSGLAGGVLSYEQYF. As DNA, the CDR3 is TGTGCCAGCAGTAGATCTGGACTAGCGGGGGGGGTGCTATCCTACGAGCAGTACTTC.

The V call is TRBV4-2, the J call TRBJ2-1; TRBD1 is a possible D gene (5 bases). Germline CDR1 is LGHNA and CDR2 is YNFKEQ. There are 16 residues in the CDR3. With 0 bases removed from V and 2 bases from J, the gap between germline ends came to 11 bases. The CDR3 bases are TGTGCCAGCAGCCAAGACGTCAGGGTTGCCTACAATGAGCAGTTCTTC. It encodes CASSQDVRVAYNEQFF.

The V gene is TRBV7-2, the J gene TRBJ1-1; D gene uncertain. Germline V CDR1 and CDR2: SGHTA, FQGNSA. The CDR3 spans 14 residues. V gave up 4 bases and J gave up 1 base, with 10 bases separating them. In DNA, the CDR3 is TGTGCCAGCAGCTCTCACGGGGAGAACACTGAAGCTTTCTTT. Amino acid sequence: CASSSHGENTEAFF. The entire variable domain, with the rest obtained from reference TRBV7-2 and TRBJ1-1, is as follows: GAGVSQSPSNKVTEKGKDVELRCDPISGHTALYWYRQSLGQGLEFLIYFQGNSAPDKSGLPSDRFSAERTGGSVSTLTIQRTQQEDSAVYLCASSSHGENTEAFFGQGTRLTVV.

This clonotype was detected only a few times. The chain links TRBV7-6 to TRBJ2-6; 7 positions agree with TRBD1. The ends lost 3 bases at V and 0 bases at J; junction bases unmatched: 20. The CDR3 consists of 22 residues. CDR1 and CDR2 (germline): SGHVS, FNYEAQ. CDR3 sequence: CASSLRVFGPGQKSSGANVLTF. In DNA form, the CDR3 reads TGTGCCAGCAGCTTGAGGGTGTTTGGTCCGGGACAGAAATCCTCTGGGGCCAACGTCCTGACTTTC.

This clonotype was counted a few times. The chain links TRBV20-1 to TRBJ1-5, with 8 positions matching TRBD1. CDR1 is DFQATT, CDR2 SNEGSKA, per germline (reference sequence). The CDR3 contains 15 residues. The trim removed 3 bases at V and 1 base at J, leaving 5 bases unmatched. The CDR3 region has the DNA TGCAGTGCTAGCAGACAGGGGAACAGCAATCAGCCCCAGCATTTT. Its protein product is CSASRQGNSNQPQHF.

This clonotype was seen more than once but under ten times. The chain is built from TRBV5-1 and TRBJ1-1; D call uncertain. CDR1 is SGHRS and CDR2 is YFSETQ in the germline V gene. Trimming pared 3 bases from V and 3 bases from J, leaving 12 bases between. CDR3 size: 14 residues. This CDR3 is CASSWAPGDTEAFF. The CDR3 DNA follows: TGCGCCAGCAGCTGGGCCCCCGGGGACACTGAAGCTTTCTTT.

This clonotype was detected many times. The rearrangement joins TRBV27 to TRBJ1-2; D possibly corresponds to TRBD1 (6 bases). CDR1 is MNHEY and CDR2 is SMNVEV in the germline V gene (reference sequence). Trimming left V 5 bases short and J 4 bases short, with 14 bases between. The CDR3 loop spans 14 amino acids. As DNA, the CDR3 is TGTGCCAGCAGTCCACAGGGCTCGGGCTATGGCTACACCTTC. This gives the protein CASSPQGSGYGYTF.

This clonotype came up a few times. CDR3 sequence reads: CASSQRWGDTEAFF. In nucleotides, the CDR3 is TGTGCCAGCAGCCAGCGGTGGGGGGACACTGAAGCTTTCTTT. The chain is built from TRBV7-2 and TRBJ1-1; possibly TRBD1 for D (5 bases). V lost 5 bases and J lost 3, with 13 bases in between. CDR3 length: 14 residues. The germline gives CDR1 SGHTA, CDR2 FQGNSA.

Ten or more counts support this clonotype. The V gene is TRBV12-3 or TRBV12-4, the J gene TRBJ2-5; D may be TRBD1 (6 bases). CDR3 length equals 14 residues. Deletions cut 3 bases from V and 6 bases from J, with 14 bases between. CDR3 sequence reads: CASSLGATEKTQYF. The CDR3 DNA follows: TGTGCCAGCAGTTTGGGGGCAACAGAGAAGACCCAGTACTTC.

The chain uses TRBV6-5 and TRBJ2-7, with 8 bases identical to TRBD1. The CDR3 is made up of 15 amino acids. CDR1 and CDR2 from the germline V gene are MNHEY and SVGAGI. The junction had 10 bases not matched to a gene; V was cut back by 8 bases and J by 1 base. The CDR3 loop reads CASARRDRQSYEQYF. The CDR3 DNA reads as TGTGCCAGCGCGAGACGGGACAGGCAATCCTACGAGCAGTACTTC.

V is TRBV12-3 or TRBV12-4 and J is TRBJ1-1; tentatively, D is TRBD1 (6 bases). The CDR3 runs to 13 residues. V was shortened by 5 bases and J by 5 bases, with 12 bases between the two germline ends. The CDR3 DNA reads TGTGCCAGCAGTCGAACAGGGAGGACTGAAGCTTTCTTT. Translation gives CASSRTGRTEAFF.

The sample holds a few counts of this clonotype. The chain combines TRBV6-5 with TRBJ2-1; D is ambiguous. Germline V gene lookup returns CDR1 MNHEY and CDR2 SVGAGI. With 4 bases removed from V and 0 bases from J, the gap between germline ends came to 10 bases. CDR3 length equals 15 residues. This chain's CDR3 is CASSSSLPSYNEQFF. The CDR3 DNA reads TGTGCCAGCAGTTCCAGTCTACCCTCCTACAATGAGCAGTTCTTC.

This clonotype was seen ten or more times. V usage is TRBV6-2 or TRBV6-3 and J usage is TRBJ2-1, with a weak D call TRBD2 (6 bases). The length of the CDR3 is 15 residues. From germline, CDR1 is MNHEY and CDR2 SVGEGT. With 6 bases removed from V and 8 bases from J, the gap between germline ends came to 20 bases. This CDR3 is CASSLNPDWGDEQFF. The CDR3 DNA reads as TGTGCCAGCAGCTTGAATCCCGACTGGGGGGATGAGCAGTTCTTC.

The V call is TRBV29-1, the J call TRBJ1-1; D unresolved. Germline V gene data show CDR1 as SQVTM and CDR2 as ANQGSEA. The CDR3 consists of 9 residues. Trimming removed 7 bases from V and 11 bases from J, with 11 bases in between. CDR3 DNA: TGCAGCGGGGGTGATGATGCTTTCTTT. This gives the protein CSGGDDAFF.

This clonotype was seen only a few times. V and J are TRBV12-3 or TRBV12-4 and TRBJ1-4; the D is unclear. V was trimmed by 5 bases and J by 10 bases, leaving 11 bases between them. The CDR3 totals 12 residues. The CDR3 loop reads CASSQDGGKLFF. The CDR3 region has the DNA TGTGCCAGCAGTCAGGACGGCGGAAAACTGTTTTTT.